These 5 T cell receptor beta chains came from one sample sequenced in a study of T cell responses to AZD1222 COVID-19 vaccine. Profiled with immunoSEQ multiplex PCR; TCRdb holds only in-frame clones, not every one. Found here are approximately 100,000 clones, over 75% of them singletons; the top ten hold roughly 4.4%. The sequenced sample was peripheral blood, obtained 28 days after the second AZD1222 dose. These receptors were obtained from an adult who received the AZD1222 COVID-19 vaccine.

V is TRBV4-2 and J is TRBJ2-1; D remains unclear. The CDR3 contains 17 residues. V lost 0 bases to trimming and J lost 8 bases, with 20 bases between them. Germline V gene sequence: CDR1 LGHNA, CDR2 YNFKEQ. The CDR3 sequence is CASSQERVRSKPDEQFF. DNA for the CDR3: TGTGCCAGCAGCCAAGAAAGGGTGCGGAGCAAACCGGATGAGCAGTTCTTC.

Written as DNA, the CDR3 is TGTGCCAGCAGTTTAGGGGGACAGTCTGAAGCTTTCTTT. Encoded protein: CASSLGGQSEAFF. V and J are TRBV27 and TRBJ1-1, with 7 bases that match TRBD1. V lost 2 bases to trimming and J lost 6 bases; unmatched junction nucleotides: 3. The germline V gene has CDR1 MNHEY and CDR2 SMNVEV (reference sequence). The CDR3 runs to 13 residues.

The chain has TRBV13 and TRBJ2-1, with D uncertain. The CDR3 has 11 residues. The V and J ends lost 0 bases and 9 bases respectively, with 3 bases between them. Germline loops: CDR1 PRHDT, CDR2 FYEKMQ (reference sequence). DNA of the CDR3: TGTGCCAGCAGCTTAGGCCTTGAGCAGTTCTTC. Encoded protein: CASSLGLEQFF. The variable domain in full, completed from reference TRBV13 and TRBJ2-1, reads AAGVIQSPRHLIKEKRETATLKCYPIPRHDTVYWYQQGPGQDPQFLISFYEKMQSDKGSIPDRFSAQQFSDYHSELNMSSLELGDSALYFCASSLGLEQFFGPGTRLTVL.

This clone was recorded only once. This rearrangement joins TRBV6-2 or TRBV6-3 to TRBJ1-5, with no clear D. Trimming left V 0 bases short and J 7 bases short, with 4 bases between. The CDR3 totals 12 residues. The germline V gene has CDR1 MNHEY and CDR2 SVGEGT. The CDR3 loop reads CASSYSQQPQHF. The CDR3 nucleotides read TGTGCCAGCAGTTACTCGCAGCAGCCCCAGCATTTT.

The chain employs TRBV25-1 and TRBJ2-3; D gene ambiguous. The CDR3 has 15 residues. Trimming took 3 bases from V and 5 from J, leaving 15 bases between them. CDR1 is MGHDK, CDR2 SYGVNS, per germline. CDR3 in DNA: TGTGCCAGCAGTGAGTCAGCACGTATCGGAGATACGCAGTATTTT. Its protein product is CASSESARIGDTQYF.